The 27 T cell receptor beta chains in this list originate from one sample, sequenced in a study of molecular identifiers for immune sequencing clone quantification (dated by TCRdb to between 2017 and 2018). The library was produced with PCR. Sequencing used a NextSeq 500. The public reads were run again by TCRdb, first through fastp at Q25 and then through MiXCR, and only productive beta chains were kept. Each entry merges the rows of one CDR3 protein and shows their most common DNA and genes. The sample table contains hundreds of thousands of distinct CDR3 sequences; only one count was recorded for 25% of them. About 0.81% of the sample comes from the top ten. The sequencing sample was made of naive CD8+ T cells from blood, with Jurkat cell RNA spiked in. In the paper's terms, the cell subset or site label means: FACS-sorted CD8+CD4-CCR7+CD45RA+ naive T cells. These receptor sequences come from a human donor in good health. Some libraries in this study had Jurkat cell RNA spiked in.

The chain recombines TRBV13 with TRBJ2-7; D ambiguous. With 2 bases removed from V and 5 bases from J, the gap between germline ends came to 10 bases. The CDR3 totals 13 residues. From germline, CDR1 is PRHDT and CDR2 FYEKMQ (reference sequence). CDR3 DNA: TGTGCCAGCAGCTTAAGGGCTGTCAACGAGCAGTACTTC. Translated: CASSLRAVNEQYF.

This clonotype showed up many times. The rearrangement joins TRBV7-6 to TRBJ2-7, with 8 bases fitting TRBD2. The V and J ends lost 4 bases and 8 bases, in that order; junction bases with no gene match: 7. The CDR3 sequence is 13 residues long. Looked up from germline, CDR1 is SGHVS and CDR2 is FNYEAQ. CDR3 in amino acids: CASSSGLAPKQYF. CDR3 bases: TGTGCCAGCAGCTCCGGACTAGCTCCGAAGCAGTACTTC. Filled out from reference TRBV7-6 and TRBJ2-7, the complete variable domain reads GAGVSQSPRYKVTKRGQDVALRCDPISGHVSLYWYRQALGQGPEFLTYFNYEAQQDKSGLPNDRFSAERPEGSISTLTIQRTEQRDSAMYRCASSSGLAPKQYFGPGTRLTVT.

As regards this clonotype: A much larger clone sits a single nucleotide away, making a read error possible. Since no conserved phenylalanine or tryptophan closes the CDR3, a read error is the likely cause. This CDR3 reads CASSVAGVLPPDTQYV. The CDR3, as DNA: TGTGCCAGCAGCGTAGCAGGGGTTCTACCTCCAGATACGCAGTATGTT. The chain employs TRBV9 and TRBJ2-3; a weak D match, TRBD1 (6 bases). Deletions cut 0 bases from V and 4 bases from J, with 15 bases between. Looked up from germline, CDR1 is SGDLS and CDR2 is YYNGEE. The CDR3 loop spans 16 amino acids.

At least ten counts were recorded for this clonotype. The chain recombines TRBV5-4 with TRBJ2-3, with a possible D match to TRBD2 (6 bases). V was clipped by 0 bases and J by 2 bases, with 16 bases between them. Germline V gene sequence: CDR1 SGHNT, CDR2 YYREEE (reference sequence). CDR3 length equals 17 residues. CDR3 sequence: CASSLAGGRVSTDTQYF. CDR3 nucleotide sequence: TGTGCCAGCAGCTTGGCCGGGGGTAGGGTCTCCACAGATACGCAGTATTTT. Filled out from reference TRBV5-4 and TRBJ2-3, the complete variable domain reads ETGVTQSPTHLIKTRGQQVTLRCSSQSGHNTVSWYQQALGQGPQFIFQYYREEENGRGNFPPRFSGLQFPNYSSELNVNALELDDSALYLCASSLAGGRVSTDTQYFGPGTRLTVL.

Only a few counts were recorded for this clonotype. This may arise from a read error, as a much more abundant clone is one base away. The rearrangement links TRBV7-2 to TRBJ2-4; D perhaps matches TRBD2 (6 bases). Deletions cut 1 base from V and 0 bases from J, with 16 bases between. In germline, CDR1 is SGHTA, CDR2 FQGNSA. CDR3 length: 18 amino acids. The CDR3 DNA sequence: TGTGCCAGCAGCTTAGGCCCGCGGGGAATTCGAGCCAAAAACATTCAGTACTTC. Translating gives CASSLGPRGIRAKNIQYF.

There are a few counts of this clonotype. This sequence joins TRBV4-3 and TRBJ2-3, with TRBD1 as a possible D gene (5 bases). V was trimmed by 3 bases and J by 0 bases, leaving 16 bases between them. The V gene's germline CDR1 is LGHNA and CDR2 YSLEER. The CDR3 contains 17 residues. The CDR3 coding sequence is TGCGCCAGCAGCCAGTACCTTGAGACAGACAGCACAGATACGCAGTATTTT. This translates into CASSQYLETDSTDTQYF.

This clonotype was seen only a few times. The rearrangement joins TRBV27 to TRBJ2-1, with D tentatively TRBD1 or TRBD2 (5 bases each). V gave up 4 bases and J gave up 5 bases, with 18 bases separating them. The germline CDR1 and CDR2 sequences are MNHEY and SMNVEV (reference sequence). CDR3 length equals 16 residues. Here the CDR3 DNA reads TGTGCCAGCAGTTCCCCGGACAAGACTAAGGACAATGAGCAGTTCTTC. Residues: CASSSPDKTKDNEQFF.

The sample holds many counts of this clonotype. CDR3 region: CANQQDMNTEAFF. CDR3 DNA sequence: TGTGCCAACCAACAGGACATGAACACTGAAGCTTTCTTT. This chain uses TRBV2 with TRBJ1-1, with D perhaps matching TRBD1 (5 bases). CDR1 is SNHLY and CDR2 is FYNNEI in the germline V gene. V was clipped by 10 bases and J by 0 bases, with 12 bases between them. The length of the CDR3 is 13 residues. Variable domain in full (rest from reference TRBV2 and TRBJ1-1): EPEVTQTPSHQVTQMGQEVILRCVPISNHLYFYWYRQILGQKVEFLVSFYNNEISEKSEIFDDQFSVERPDGSNFTLKIRSTKLEDSAMYFCANQQDMNTEAFFGQGTRLTVV.

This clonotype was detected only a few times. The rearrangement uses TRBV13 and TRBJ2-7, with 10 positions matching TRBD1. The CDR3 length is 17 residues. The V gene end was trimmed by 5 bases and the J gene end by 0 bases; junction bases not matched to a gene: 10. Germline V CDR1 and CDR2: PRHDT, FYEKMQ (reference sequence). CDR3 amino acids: CASSGTGTGASSYEQYF. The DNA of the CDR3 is TGTGCCAGCAGCGGAACCGGGACAGGGGCTAGCTCCTACGAGCAGTACTTC.

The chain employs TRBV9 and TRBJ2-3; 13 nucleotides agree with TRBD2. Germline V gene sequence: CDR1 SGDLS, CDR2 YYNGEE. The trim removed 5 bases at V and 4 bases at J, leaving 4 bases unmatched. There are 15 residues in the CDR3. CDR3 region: CASSETSGGPDTQYF. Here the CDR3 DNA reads TGTGCCAGCAGTGAGACTAGCGGGGGGCCAGATACGCAGTATTTT.

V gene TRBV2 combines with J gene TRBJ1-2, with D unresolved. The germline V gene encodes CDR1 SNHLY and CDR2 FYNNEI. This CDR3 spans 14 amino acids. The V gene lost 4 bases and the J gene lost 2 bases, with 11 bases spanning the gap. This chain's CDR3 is CASSVTESNYGYTF. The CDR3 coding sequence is TGTGCCAGCAGTGTCACCGAGAGCAACTATGGCTACACCTTC.

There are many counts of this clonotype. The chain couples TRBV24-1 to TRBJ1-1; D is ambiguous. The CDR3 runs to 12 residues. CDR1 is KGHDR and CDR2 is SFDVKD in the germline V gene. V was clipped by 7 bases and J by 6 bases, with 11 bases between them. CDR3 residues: CATSLDGSEAFF. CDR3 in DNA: TGTGCCACCAGCTTGGACGGATCTGAAGCTTTCTTT.

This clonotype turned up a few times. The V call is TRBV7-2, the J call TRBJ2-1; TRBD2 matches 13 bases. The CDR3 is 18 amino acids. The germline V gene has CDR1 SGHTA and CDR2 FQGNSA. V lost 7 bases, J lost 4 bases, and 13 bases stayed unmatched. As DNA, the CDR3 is TGTGCCAGCACCCTGGGACTAGCGGGATCAACAATATACAATGAGCAGTTCTTC. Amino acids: CASTLGLAGSTIYNEQFF.

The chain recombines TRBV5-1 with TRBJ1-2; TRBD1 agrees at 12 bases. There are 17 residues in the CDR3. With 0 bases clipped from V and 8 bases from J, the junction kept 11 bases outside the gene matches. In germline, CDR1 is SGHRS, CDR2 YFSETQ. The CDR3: CASSLEPSGTGGEGYTF. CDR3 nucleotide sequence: TGCGCCAGCAGCTTGGAGCCCTCCGGGACAGGGGGCGAAGGCTACACCTTC.

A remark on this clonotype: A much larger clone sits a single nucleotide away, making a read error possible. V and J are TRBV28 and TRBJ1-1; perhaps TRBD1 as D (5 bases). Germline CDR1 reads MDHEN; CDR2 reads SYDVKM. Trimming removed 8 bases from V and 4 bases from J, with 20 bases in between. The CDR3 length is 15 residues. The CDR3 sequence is CASRRGTIESTEAFF. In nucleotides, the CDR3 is TGTGCCAGCCGCCGGGGCACGATCGAGAGCACTGAAGCTTTCTTT.

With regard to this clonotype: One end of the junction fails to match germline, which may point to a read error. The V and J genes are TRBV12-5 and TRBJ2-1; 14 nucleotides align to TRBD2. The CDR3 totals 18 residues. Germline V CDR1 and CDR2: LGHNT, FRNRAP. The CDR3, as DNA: TGTGCTAATGGTTTCGGGACTAGCGGGGGTAGGGTTGTTGATGAGCAGTTCTTC. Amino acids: CANGFGTSGGRVVDEQFF.

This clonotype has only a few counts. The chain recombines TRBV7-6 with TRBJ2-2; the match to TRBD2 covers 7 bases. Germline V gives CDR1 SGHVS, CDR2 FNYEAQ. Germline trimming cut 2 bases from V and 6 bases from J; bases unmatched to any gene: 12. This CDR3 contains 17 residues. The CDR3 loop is CASSLWLSRGKAGELFF. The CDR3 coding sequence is TGTGCCAGCAGCTTATGGTTATCGCGGGGGAAGGCCGGGGAGCTGTTTTTT.

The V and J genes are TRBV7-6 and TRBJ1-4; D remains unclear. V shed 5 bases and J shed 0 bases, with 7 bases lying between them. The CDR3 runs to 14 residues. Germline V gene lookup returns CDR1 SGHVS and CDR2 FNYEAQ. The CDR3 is CASSPFATNEKLFF. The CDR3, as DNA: TGTGCCAGCAGCCCCTTTGCAACTAATGAAAAACTGTTTTTT. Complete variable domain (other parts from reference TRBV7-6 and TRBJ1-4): GAGVSQSPRYKVTKRGQDVALRCDPISGHVSLYWYRQALGQGPEFLTYFNYEAQQDKSGLPNDRFSAERPEGSISTLTIQRTEQRDSAMYRCASSPFATNEKLFFGSGTQLSVL.

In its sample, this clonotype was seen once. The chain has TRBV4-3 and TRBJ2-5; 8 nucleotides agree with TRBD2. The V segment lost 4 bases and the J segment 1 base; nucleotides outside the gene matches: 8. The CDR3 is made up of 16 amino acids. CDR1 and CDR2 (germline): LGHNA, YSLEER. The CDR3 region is CASSLRLAWGQETQYF. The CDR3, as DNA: TGCGCCAGCAGCCTACGACTAGCGTGGGGCCAAGAGACCCAGTACTTC.

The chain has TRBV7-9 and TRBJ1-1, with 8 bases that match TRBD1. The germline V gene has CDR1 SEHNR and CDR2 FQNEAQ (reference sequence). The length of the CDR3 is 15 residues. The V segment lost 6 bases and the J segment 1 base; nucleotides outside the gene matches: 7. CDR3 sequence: CASSPTGGENTEAFF. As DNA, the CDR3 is TGTGCCAGCAGTCCTACAGGGGGGGAGAACACTGAAGCTTTCTTT.

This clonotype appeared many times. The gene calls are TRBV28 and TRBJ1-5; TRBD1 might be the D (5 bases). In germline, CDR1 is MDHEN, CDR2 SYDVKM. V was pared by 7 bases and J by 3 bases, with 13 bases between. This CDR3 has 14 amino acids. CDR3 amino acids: CASTTDSFNQPQHF. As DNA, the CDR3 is TGTGCCAGCACTACCGACAGTTTCAATCAGCCCCAGCATTTT.

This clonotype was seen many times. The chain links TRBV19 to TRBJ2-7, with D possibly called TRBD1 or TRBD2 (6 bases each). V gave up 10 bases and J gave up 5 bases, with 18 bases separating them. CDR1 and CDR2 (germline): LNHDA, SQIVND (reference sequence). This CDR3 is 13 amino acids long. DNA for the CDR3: TGTGCCACTTCGACCGTGGAGGGGGACGAGCAGTACTTC. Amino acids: CATSTVEGDEQYF.

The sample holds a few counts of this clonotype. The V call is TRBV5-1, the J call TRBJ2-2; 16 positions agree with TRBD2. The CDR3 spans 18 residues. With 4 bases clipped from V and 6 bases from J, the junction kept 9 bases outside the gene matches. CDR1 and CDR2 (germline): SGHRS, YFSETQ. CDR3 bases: TGCGCCAGCAGCACGGGACTAGCGGGAGGGACCTTGCCCGGGGAGCTGTTTTTT. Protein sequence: CASSTGLAGGTLPGELFF.

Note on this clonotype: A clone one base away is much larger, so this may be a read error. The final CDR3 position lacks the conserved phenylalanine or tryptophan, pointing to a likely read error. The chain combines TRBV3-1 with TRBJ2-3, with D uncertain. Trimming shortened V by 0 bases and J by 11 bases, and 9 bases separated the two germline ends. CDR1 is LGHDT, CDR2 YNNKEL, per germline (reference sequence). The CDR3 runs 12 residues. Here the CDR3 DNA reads TGTGCCAGCAGCCAAGATGGCCGTGTGCAGTATTTG. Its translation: CASSQDGRVQYL.

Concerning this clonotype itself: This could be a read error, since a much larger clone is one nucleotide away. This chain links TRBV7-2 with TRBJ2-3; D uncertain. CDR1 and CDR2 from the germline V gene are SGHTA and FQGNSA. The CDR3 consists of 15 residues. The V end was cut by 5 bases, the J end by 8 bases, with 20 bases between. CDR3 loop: CASSRVGPGKATQYF. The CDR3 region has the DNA TGTGCCAGCAGCCGCGTTGGGCCCGGAAAAGCTACGCAGTATTTT.

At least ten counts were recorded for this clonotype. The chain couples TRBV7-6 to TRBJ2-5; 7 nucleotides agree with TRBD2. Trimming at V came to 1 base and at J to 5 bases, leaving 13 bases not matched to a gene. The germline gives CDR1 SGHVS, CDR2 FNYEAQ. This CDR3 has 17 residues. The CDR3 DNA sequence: TGTGCCAGCAGCTTAGGACGCTTGCGGGAGCTGCGGGAGACCCAGTACTTC. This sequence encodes CASSLGRLRELRETQYF.

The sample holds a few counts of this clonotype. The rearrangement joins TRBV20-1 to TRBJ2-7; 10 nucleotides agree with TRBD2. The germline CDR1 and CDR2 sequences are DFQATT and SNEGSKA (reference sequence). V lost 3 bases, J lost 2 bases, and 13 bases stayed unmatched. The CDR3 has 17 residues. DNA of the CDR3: TGCAGTGCTAGGGTACTTCCCGGGACTAGCGTCACCTACGAGCAGTACTTC. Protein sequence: CSARVLPGTSVTYEQYF.